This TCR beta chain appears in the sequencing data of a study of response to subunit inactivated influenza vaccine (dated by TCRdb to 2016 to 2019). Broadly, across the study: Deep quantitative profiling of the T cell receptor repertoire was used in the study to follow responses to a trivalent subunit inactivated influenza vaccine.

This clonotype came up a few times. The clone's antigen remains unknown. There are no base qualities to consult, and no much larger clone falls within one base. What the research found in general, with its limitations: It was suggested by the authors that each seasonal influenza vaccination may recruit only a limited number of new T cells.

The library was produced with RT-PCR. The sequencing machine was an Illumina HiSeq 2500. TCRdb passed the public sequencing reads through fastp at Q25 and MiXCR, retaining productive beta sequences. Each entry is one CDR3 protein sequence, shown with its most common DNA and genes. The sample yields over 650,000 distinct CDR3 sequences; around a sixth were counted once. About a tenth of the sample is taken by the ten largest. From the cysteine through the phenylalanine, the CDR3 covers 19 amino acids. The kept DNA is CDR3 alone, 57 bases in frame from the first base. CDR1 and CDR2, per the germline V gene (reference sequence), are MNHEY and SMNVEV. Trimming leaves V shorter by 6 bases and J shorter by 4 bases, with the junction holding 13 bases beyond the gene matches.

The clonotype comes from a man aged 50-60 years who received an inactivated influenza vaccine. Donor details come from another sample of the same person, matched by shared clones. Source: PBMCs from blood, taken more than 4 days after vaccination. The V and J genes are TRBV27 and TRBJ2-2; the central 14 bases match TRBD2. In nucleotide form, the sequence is TGTGCCAGCAGCCCCGGGACTAGCGGGAGCCACCGGGTCACCGGGGAGCTGTTTTTT. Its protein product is CASSPGTSGSHRVTGELFF.